This T cell receptor (beta chain) was identified in a study of cytomegalovirus exposure and HLA in healthy donors (dated by TCRdb to about 2017). Regarding the complete study: In an earlier analysis of roughly 500 of the donors, 250 to 350 Gb of sequence data and about 110 million unique TCR beta sequences from about 179 million T cells were reported. About 280 gigabases of sequencing data and roughly 80 million unique TCR sequences made up an early release that covered about 640 HLA-typed donors. Of the 300 to 500 genotyped donors, more than 75% were placed in the genetic ancestry cluster associated with self-reported Caucasian donors. The study aimed to test whether cataloging public T cell receptors could reveal signatures of past pathogen exposure. Using immunosequencing, the study profiled T cell repertoires from around 670 subjects and related those repertoires to cytomegalovirus serostatus. In addition to the first cohort of roughly 700 subjects, a separate validation cohort of 120 different subjects was used. To predict cytomegalovirus infection status, the study combined high-throughput TCR immunosequencing, statistical association of individual TCRs with disease status, and machine learning. A later analysis re-analyzed previously published TCR beta repertoires from 500 to 700 donors and added high-resolution HLA genotyping to study TCR occurrence patterns. The later analysis used no new phenotypic data to find candidate immune exposures, relying instead on TCR beta sequences and their occurrence across donors. To decide whether each TCR beta V gene segment behaved as functional or pseudogenic, an earlier analysis of some 540 of the donors relied on high-throughput TCR beta sequencing. Donor age, sex, ethnicity and CMV serostatus were compiled alongside the repertoire data. Genome-wide SNP genotypes for about 65% of the 666 donors were used in a later genetic analysis, which treated that subset as a discovery cohort. All discovery cohort repertoires had been generated using a single sequencing platform. HLA typing included class I and class II loci at four-digit resolution. The number of donors typed differed by locus, with about 620-630 for A, B, C, DRB1 and DQB1, roughly 520 for DQA1, over 600 for DPA1, and 472 for DPB1. Several DR-DQ haplotypes were treated as single units for association and clustering because of strong linkage in the cohort. Among roughly 400 genotyped donors of the cohort, an average of around 220,000 unique TCR beta nucleotide sequences was sequenced per donor, of which approximately 19% were non-productive. General study outcomes and caveats: Because counts were too low, about 18 rarely observed V segments, including chromosome 9 orphons, were excluded from the earlier analysis of roughly 580 of the donors. When HLA alleles, especially DR and DQ, strongly co-occurred, TCR associations were difficult to assign to individual alleles. In a later analysis, HLA-associated TCR beta chains were found to be more clonally expanded and to have lower generation probabilities than equally common non-associated chains. A further reported finding was that TCR beta sequences accurately predicted the HLA-A and HLA-B alleles for most subjects in the first cohort. The study listed approximately 160 TCR beta chains as associated with cytomegalovirus. V-gene and J-gene trimming of TCR beta chains was associated with a missense DCLRE1C variant in a later genetic analysis, and the association was replicated in an independent cohort. The authors suggested that the approach could potentially be extended to other disease states and immunological phenotypes. The classifier was reported to diagnose cytomegalovirus status with high specificity and sensitivity in both the original cohort and the validation cohort. According to a later analysis, most CMV-associated TCR beta chains appeared to be HLA-restricted, and the HLA associations seemed to be driven largely by CMV exposure. Roughly uniform sequencing depth across donors was assumed in presence/absence analyses, although this assumption may not hold. Because HLA typing was missing for some donors at each locus, association tests included only the typed subset. CMV serostatus was the only immune exposure information available for the cohort. In a later genetic analysis, fewer N-insertions in productive TCRs were reported among donors in an Asian-associated ancestry cluster than the approximately 710-donor mean. An earlier analysis of approximately 590 of the donors showed that most TCR beta V segments appeared in productive rearrangements either about 87% or about 30% of the time, which broadly matched IMGT annotations. A group of highly shared sequence variants was considered likely to be a technical artifact of the sequencing pipeline. In vitro tests confirmed that three of the cytomegalovirus-associated TCR beta chains recognize cytomegalovirus antigens. Linkage disequilibrium might explain the correlated functional status among segregating V segments, but an unknown experimental factor could not be ruled out. A later analysis associated 15,000 or so TCR beta sequences with specific HLA alleles at a false discovery rate of 0.05. Only TCR beta chains were sequenced in this cohort, and the absence of alpha or paired-chain data limited detectable features. Some IMGT-functional V segments, including TRBV6-2 and TRBV6-3, could not be distinguished by the 87-base-pair reads and were therefore excluded. Across donors, most TCR sequences were observed very rarely, whereas some public TCRs were present in many individuals. In a later analysis, TCR association rates were found to vary across HLA loci, with the most associated TCRs seen for DRB1 alleles and the fewest for HLA-C alleles. A later analysis reported that several top co-occurrence clusters appeared linked to parvovirus B19, influenza, CMV and Epstein-Barr virus.

V is reduced by 0 bases and J by 5 bases, leaving a spacing of 19 bases between them. From cysteine to phenylalanine, the CDR3 is 17 amino acids long. The DNA shown is the 51-base CDR3, in frame from base 1. The germline V gene gives CDR1 as KGHSH and CDR2 as LQKENI. Library construction relied on the immunoSEQ multiplex PCR assay. For the multiplex PCR, a mixture combining 60 forward primers for TCR Vbeta segments and 13 reverse primers for TCR Jbeta segments was used. The CDR3 region of rearranged TCR beta genes was amplified from genomic DNA by a multiplex PCR assay. Amplified TCR beta libraries were sequenced as 87-base-pair reads on the Illumina HiSeq System. Regarding the original processing steps: A later analysis counted 75 million to 100 million unique TCR beta chains across the 650 to 800 repertoires, and roughly 9.9 million of these chains were shared by at least two donors. Raw reads were error-corrected and collapsed into unique sequences by a nearest-neighbor algorithm in which closely related sequences were merged to remove PCR and sequencing errors. V, D and J gene segments were assigned by aligning CDR3 sequences to IMGT reference sequences. Each retained sequence needed at least a six-nucleotide match to both a V gene segment and a J gene segment. Rearrangements were classified as productive when the CDR3 lacked stop codons and remained in frame with V and J, and all other rearrangements were classified as non-productive. Following IMGT convention, CDR3 was defined as the stretch from the second conserved V-encoded cysteine up to the conserved J-encoded phenylalanine. In an earlier analysis of around 640 of the donors, sequences lacking an unambiguous match to a single V gene segment were excluded. An earlier analysis of a few hundred of the donors classified V segments as functional when productive rearrangements were above 56.7% and as segregating when the standard deviation between donors was above 5%. A statistical classification framework was developed to diagnose cytomegalovirus status using the catalog of TCR beta chain sequences. V and J gene assignment, in a later analysis, came from comparing TCR nucleotide sequences with IMGT/GENE-DB human TR gene sequences. Using the TCRdist pipeline, a later analysis assigned CDR3 sequences along with most-parsimonious VDJ recombination scenarios. A later analysis defined each TCR beta chain by its CDR3 amino acid sequence plus V-gene family, and excluded reads lacking a unique V-gene family. In a later analysis, 450 to 600 highly shared, low-generation-probability nucleotide sequences were removed to address suspected cross-contamination and a sequencing artifact. For each public chain, a later analysis derived a clonal expansion index from normalized ranks of inferred template counts within each repertoire. A later analysis computed generation probabilities with a VDJ recombination model fitted to out-of-frame rearrangements, and checked the results against IGoR. A later analysis scored TCR-TCR, TCR-HLA and TCR-CMV co-occurrence with hypergeometric tests, applying a repertoire-size bias correction to TCR pairs. In a later analysis, false discovery rates were estimated by permuting HLA or CMV assignments 20 times. A later analysis grouped co-occurring TCRs with DBSCAN, adding TCRdist sequence similarity when clustering within HLA-allele-positive subsets. Co-occurrence clustering excluded repertoires with fewer than 30,000 or more than 120,000 public chains, plus five with anomalous nucleotide sharing. Held by TCRdb, this immuneACCESS table contains in-frame sequences only and omits some clones. Under half of the omission traces to an unresolved V gene where checked; the cause of the rest is unknown. From that table come the V and J calls and clone size; the DNA was used to work out D and trimming. The table held for this sample gives some 160,000 clones. The ten top clones hold 2.1% of the sample.

In total, over 600 healthy bone marrow donors made up the cohort. At the time of sampling, all cohort members were nominally healthy, though unrecorded immune exposures were likely present. The donor tested CMV seronegative and was one of the 352 seronegative cohort members. Every donor gave a peripheral blood sample, and the peripheral blood mononuclear cells from that sample were used for TCR beta sequencing. Genomic DNA was extracted from the blood cell samples with the Qiagen DNeasy Blood Extraction Kit. About this clone itself: The specificity of this receptor is unknown.

The sequence came from a man younger than 40 in good health and CMV-seronegative. The chain uses TRBV18 and TRBJ1-1; no D gene call is confident. The sequenced sample consisted of PBMCs. The CDR3 here reads CASSPPGGYPDRTEAFF. Read as DNA, the sequence is TGTGCCAGCTCACCACCGGGAGGGTATCCAGATCGGACTGAAGCTTTCTTT. The full variable domain, with segments outside the CDR3 supplied by the reference TRBV18 and TRBJ1-1 proteins, appears as NAGVMQNPRHLVRRRGQEARLRCSPMKGHSHVYWYRQLPEEGLKFMVYLQKENIIDESGMPKERFSAEFPKEGPSILRIQQVVRGDSAAYFCASSPPGGYPDRTEAFFGQGTRLTVV.